The sequence of this TCR beta chain was determined in a study of cytomegalovirus exposure and HLA in healthy donors. 60 Vbeta and 13 Jbeta primers were used in PCR. Here immunoSEQ multiplex PCR was the method, and the copy in TCRdb shows in-frame clones only, minus some. The sample lists 150,000 or so clones; 75% to 90% were seen once. The CDR3 has 16 residues. CDR1 and CDR2 (germline): SGHVS, FNYEAQ. The V and J ends lost 5 bases and 5 bases, in that order; junction bases with no gene match: 13. The chain joins TRBV7-6 to TRBJ2-5, with TRBD2 identical over 8 bases. The sample consisted of PBMCs. The receptor's source is a woman in her late teens or twenties in good health and CMV-seronegative. The CDR3 here is CASSTIMMIAGETQYF. In nucleotides, the CDR3 is TGTGCCAGCAGCACCATTATGATGATAGCGGGGGAGACCCAGTACTTC. Full variable domain (rest looked up from reference TRBV7-6 and TRBJ2-5): GAGVSQSPRYKVTKRGQDVALRCDPISGHVSLYWYRQALGQGPEFLTYFNYEAQQDKSGLPNDRFSAERPEGSISTLTIQRTEQRDSAMYRCASSTIMMIAGETQYFGPGTRLLVL.